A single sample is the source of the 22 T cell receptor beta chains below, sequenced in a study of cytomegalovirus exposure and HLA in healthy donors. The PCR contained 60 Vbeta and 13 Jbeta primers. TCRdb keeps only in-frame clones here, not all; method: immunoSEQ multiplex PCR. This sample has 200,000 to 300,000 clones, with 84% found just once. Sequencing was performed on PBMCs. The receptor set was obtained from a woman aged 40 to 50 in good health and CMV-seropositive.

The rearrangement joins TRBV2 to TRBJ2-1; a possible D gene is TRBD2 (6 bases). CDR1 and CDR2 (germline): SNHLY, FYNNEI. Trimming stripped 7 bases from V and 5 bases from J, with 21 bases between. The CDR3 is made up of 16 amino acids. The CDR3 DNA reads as TGTGCCAGCAACCTAGAAGGGGCTAGCGCAAACAATGAGCAGTTCTTC. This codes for CASNLEGASANNEQFF.

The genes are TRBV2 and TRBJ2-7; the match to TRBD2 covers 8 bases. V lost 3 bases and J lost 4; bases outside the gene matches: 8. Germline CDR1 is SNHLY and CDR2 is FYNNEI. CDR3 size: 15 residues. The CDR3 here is CASSDGAGESYEQYF. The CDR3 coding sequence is TGTGCCAGCAGTGATGGAGCGGGAGAGTCTTACGAGCAGTACTTC.

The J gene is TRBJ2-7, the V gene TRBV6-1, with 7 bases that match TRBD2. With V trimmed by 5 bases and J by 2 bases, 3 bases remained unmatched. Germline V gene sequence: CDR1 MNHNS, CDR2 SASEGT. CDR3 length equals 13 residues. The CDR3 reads CASSWDYTYEQYF. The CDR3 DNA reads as TGTGCCAGCAGTTGGGACTATACCTACGAGCAGTACTTC.

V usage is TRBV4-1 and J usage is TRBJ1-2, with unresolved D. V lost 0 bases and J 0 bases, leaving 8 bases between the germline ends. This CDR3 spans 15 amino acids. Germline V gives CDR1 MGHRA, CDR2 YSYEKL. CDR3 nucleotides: TGCGCCAGCAGCCAAGATCTCAGCGCTAACTATGGCTACACCTTC. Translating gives CASSQDLSANYGYTF.

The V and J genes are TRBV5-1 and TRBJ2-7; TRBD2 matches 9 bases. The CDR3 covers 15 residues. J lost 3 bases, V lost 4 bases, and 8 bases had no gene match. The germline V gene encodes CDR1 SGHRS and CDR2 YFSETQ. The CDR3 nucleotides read TGCGCCAGCAGCCTAACTAGCGGGTTTGACTACGAGCAGTACTTC. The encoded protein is CASSLTSGFDYEQYF.

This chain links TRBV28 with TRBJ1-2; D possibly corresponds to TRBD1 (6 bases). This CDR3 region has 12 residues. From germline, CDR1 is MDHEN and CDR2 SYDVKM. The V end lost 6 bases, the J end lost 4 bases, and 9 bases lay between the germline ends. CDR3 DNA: TGTGCCAGCAGGACAGGATTCTATGGCTACACCTTC. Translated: CASRTGFYGYTF.

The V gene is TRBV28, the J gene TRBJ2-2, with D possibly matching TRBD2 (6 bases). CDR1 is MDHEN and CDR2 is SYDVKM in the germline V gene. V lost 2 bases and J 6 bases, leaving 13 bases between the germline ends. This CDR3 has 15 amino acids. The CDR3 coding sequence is TGTGCCAGCAGTTTAACCGGGAGAAGGTCCGGGGAGCTGTTTTTT. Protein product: CASSLTGRRSGELFF.

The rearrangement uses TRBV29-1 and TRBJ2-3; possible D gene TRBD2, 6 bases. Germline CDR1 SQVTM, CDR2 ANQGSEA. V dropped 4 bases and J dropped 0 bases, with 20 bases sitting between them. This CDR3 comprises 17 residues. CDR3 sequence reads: CSVGGYVEGRSTDTQYF. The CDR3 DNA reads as TGCAGCGTTGGAGGTTACGTGGAGGGTAGGAGCACAGATACGCAGTATTTT.

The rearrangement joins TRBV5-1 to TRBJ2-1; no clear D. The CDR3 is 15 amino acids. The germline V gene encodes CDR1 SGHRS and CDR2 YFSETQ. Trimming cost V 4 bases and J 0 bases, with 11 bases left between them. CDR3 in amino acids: CASSPPASSYNEQFF. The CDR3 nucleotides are TGCGCCAGCAGCCCCCCAGCGAGCTCCTACAATGAGCAGTTCTTC.

The CDR3, as DNA: TGTGCCAGCAGCCAAGATGGGGGACAGGGGGCTACGAACACCGGGGAGCTGTTTTTT. Residues: CASSQDGGQGATNTGELFF. V gene TRBV4-2 combines with J gene TRBJ2-2; 12 bases agree with TRBD1. The germline CDR1 and CDR2 sequences are LGHNA and YNFKEQ. V lost 0 bases to trimming and J lost 0 bases; unmatched junction nucleotides: 5. The CDR3 loop spans 19 amino acids.

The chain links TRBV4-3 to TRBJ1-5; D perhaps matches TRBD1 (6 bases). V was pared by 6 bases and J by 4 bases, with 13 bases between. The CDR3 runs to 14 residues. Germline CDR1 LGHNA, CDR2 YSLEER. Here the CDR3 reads CASSLIRGNQPQHF. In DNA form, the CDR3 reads TGCGCCAGCAGTCTCATAAGGGGGAATCAGCCCCAGCATTTT.

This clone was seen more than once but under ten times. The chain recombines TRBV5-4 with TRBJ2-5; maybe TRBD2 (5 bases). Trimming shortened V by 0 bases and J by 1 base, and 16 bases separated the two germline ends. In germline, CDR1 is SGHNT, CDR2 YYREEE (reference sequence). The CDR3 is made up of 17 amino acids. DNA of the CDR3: TGTGCCAGCAGCTTGGGCGGCGGCGGGCGAAGCCAAGAGACCCAGTACTTC. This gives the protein CASSLGGGGRSQETQYF.

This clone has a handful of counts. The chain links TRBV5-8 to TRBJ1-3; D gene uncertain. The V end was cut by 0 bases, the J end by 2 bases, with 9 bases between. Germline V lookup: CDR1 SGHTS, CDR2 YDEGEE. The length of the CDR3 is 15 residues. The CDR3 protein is CASSLGAAAGNTIYF. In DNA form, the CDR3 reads TGTGCCAGCAGCTTGGGCGCTGCGGCTGGAAACACCATATATTTT.

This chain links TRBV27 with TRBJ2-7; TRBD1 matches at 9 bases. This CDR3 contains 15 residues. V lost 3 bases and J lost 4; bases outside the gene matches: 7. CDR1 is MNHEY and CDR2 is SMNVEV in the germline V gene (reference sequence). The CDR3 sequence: CASSFAGTGSYEQYF. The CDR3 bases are TGTGCCAGCAGTTTTGCCGGGACAGGGTCTTACGAGCAGTACTTC.

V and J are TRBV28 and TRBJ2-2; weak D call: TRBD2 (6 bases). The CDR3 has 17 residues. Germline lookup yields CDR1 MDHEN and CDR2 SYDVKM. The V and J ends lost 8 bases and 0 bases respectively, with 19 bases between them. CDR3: CASGTQMTGANTGELFF. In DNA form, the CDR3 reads TGTGCCAGCGGAACTCAGATGACGGGGGCGAACACCGGGGAGCTGTTTTTT.

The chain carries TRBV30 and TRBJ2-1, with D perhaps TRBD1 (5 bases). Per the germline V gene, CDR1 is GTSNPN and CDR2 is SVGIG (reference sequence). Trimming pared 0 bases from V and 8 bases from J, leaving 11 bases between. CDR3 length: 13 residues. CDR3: CAWSVLGLYEQFF. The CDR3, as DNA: TGTGCCTGGAGTGTACTGGGGCTCTATGAGCAGTTCTTC.

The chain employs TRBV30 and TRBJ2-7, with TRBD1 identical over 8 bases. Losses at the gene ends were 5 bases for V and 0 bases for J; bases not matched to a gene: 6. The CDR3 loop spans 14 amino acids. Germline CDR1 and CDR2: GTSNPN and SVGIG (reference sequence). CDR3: CAWDRGTSSYEQYF. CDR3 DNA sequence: TGTGCCTGGGACAGGGGAACGAGCTCCTACGAGCAGTACTTC.

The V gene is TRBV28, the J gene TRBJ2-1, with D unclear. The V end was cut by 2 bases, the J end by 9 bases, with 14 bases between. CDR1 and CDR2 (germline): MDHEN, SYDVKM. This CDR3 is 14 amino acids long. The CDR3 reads CASSLDFLVFEQFF. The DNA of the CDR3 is TGTGCCAGCAGTTTAGATTTTCTAGTTTTTGAGCAGTTCTTC.

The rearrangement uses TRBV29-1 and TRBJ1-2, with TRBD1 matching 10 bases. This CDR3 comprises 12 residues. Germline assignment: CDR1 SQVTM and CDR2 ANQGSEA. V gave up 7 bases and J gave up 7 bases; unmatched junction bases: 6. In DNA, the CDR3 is TGCAGCGCAACCGGGACAGGGGCTGGCTACACCTTC. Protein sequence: CSATGTGAGYTF.

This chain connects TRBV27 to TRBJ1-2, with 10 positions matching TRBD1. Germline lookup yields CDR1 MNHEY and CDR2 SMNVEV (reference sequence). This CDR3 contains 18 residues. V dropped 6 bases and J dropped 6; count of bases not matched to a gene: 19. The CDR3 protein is CASSTWVGQGDRKNGYTF. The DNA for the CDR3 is TGTGCCAGCAGCACCTGGGTAGGACAGGGGGACAGAAAGAATGGCTACACCTTC.

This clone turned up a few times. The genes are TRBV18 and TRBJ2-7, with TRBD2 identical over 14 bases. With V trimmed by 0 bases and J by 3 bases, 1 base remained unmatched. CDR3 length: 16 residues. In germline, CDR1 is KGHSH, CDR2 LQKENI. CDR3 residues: CASSPPTSGRDYEQYF. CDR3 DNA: TGTGCCAGCTCACCACCGACTAGCGGGAGGGACTACGAGCAGTACTTC.

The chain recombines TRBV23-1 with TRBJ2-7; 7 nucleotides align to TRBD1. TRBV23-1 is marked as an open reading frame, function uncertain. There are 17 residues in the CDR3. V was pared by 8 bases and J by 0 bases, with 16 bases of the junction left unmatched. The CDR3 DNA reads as TGCGCCAGCCCCCTACCCCAGACAGGGTTTCACTCCTACGAGCAGTACTTC. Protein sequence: CASPLPQTGFHSYEQYF.